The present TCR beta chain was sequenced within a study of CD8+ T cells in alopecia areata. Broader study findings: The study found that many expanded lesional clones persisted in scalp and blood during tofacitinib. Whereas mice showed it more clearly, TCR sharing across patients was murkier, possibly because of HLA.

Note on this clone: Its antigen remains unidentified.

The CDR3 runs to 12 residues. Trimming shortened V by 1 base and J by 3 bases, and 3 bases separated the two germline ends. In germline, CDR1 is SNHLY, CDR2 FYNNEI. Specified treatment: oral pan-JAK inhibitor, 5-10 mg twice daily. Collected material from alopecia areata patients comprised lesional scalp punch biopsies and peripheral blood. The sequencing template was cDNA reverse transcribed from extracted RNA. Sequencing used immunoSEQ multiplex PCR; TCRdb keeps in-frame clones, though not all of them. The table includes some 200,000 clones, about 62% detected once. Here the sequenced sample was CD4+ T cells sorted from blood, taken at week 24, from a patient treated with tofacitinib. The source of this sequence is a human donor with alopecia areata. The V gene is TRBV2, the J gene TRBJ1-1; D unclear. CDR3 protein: CASSEVDTEAFF. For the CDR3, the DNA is TGTGCCAGCAGTGAAGTGGACACTGAAGCTTTCTTT.